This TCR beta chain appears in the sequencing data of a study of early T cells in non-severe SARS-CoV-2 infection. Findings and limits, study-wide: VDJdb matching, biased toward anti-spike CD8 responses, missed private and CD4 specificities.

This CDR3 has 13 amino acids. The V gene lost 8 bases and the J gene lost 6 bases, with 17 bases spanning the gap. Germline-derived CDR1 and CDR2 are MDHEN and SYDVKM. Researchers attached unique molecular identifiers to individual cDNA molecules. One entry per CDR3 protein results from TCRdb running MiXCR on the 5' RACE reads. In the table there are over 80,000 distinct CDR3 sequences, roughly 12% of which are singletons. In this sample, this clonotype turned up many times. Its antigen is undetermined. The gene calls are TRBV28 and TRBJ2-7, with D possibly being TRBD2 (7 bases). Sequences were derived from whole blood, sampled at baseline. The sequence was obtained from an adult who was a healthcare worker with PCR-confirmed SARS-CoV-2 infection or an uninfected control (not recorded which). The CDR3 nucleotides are TGTGCCAGCTCATTTGGGGGGGCAGGCGAGCAGTACTTC. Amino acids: CASSFGGAGEQYF.